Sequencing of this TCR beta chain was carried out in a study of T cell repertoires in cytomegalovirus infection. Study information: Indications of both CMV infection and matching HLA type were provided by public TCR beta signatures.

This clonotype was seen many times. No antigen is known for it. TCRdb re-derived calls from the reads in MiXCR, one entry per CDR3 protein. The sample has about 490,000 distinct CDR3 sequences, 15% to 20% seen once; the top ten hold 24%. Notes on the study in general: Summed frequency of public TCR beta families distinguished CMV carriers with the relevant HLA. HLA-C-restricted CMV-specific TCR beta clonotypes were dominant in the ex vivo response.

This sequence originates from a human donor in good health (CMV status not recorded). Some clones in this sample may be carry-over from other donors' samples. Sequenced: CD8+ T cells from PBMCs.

This CDR3 reads CASSFLLQGSHGYTF. The CDR3 coding sequence is TGTGCCAGCAGCTTTCTCCTACAGGGTTCCCATGGCTACACCTTC. The chain couples TRBV6-1 to TRBJ1-2; tentative D call: TRBD1 (6 bases). The length of the CDR3 is 15 residues. Germline lookup yields CDR1 MNHNS and CDR2 SASEGT. Trimming removed 6 bases at V and 6 bases at J, with 20 bases between.